This is a list of T cell receptor beta chains from one sample in a study of blood T cell repertoires in COVID-19. Sequenced by immunoSEQ multiplex PCR; TCRdb stores in-frame clones only, minus some. Of 87,000 or so clones detected, around 87% appear once; the ten largest clones hold around 7%. The specimen sequenced was peripheral blood. These receptors all stem from a human donor with acute or convalescent COVID-19. The donor label of this sample is uncertain. The CDR3 runs from the conserved cysteine through the conserved F or W. The D gene is left open where the match is weak. The size field is filled for only some rows; it gives once, few, many or a size class.

v_call	clone_size	d_call	j_call	cdr3_aa	cdr3_nt
TRBV5-1	.	.	TRBJ1-1	CASSLPTANTEAFF	TGCGCCAGCAGCTTGCCGACAGCCAACACTGAAGCTTTCTTT
TRBV9	.	TRBD1	TRBJ1-2	CASSVGDSYLYGYTF	TGTGCCAGCAGCGTAGGGGACAGTTACCTCTATGGCTACACCTTC
TRBV4-1	.	.	TRBJ2-1	CASSQGPVGGRGGDEQFF	TGCGCCAGCAGCCAAGGTCCTGTGGGGGGCCGCGGGGGAGATGAGCAGTTCTTC
TRBV6-5	.	.	TRBJ1-3	CASADRSGNTIYF	TGTGCCAGCGCTGACAGGAGCGGAAACACCATATATTTT
TRBV5-6	.	TRBD1	TRBJ1-6	CASSLGQLSSYNSPLHF	TGTGCCAGCAGCCTGGGACAGCTAAGCTCCTATAATTCACCCCTCCACTTT
TRBV28	.	.	TRBJ1-6	CASSLLGLTREGYNSPLHF	TGTGCCAGCAGTTTACTGGGACTTACTAGAGAGGGTTATAATTCACCCCTCCACTTT
TRBV5-4	.	TRBD2	TRBJ2-3	CASSSPSGGPDTQYF	TGTGCCAGCAGCTCGCCTAGCGGGGGGCCAGATACGCAGTATTTT
TRBV28	.	.	TRBJ1-3	CASSSTRGSGNTIYF	TGTGCCAGCAGTTCAACCCGGGGCTCTGGAAACACCATATATTTT
TRBV24-1	.	.	TRBJ2-5	CATSEGGGIQETQYF	TGTGCCACCAGTGAGGGAGGGGGTATTCAAGAGACCCAGTACTTC
TRBV6-5	few	.	TRBJ1-6	CASSYPSRPGASPLHF	TGTGCCAGCAGTTACCCTTCCCGGCCAGGGGCTTCACCCCTCCACTTT
TRBV11-2	.	TRBD1	TRBJ1-2	CASSFRGQGNYGYTF	TGTGCCAGCAGCTTTCGGGGACAGGGAAACTATGGCTACACCTTC
TRBV4-2	few	.	TRBJ2-3	CASSQAEGGPTVDTQYF	TGTGCCAGCAGCCAAGCGGAGGGGGGGCCGACTGTTGATACGCAGTATTTT
TRBV15	few	TRBD2	TRBJ2-7	CATSRAGTLAGGAYEQYF	TGTGCCACCAGCAGAGCGGGTACGCTAGCGGGGGGTGCCTACGAGCAGTACTTC
TRBV9	.	TRBD1	TRBJ1-1	CASSTTGTFGTEAFF	TGTGCCAGCAGCACGACAGGGACATTTGGCACTGAAGCTTTCTTT
TRBV28	.	TRBD1	TRBJ1-2	CASSLPRQGDYGYTF	TGTGCCAGCAGTTTACCCCGACAGGGCGACTATGGCTACACCTTC
TRBV6-5	.	TRBD2	TRBJ2-1	CAISLAGSYNEQFF	TGTGCCATTTCACTAGCGGGGTCATACAATGAGCAGTTCTTC
TRBV5-6	.	.	TRBJ1-2	CASQSTGPYGYTF	TGTGCCAGCCAATCGACAGGACCCTATGGCTACACCTTC
TRBV19	once	TRBD1	TRBJ1-6	CASRTGGSDSPLHF	TGTGCCAGTAGGACAGGGGGCTCGGATTCACCCCTCCACTTT